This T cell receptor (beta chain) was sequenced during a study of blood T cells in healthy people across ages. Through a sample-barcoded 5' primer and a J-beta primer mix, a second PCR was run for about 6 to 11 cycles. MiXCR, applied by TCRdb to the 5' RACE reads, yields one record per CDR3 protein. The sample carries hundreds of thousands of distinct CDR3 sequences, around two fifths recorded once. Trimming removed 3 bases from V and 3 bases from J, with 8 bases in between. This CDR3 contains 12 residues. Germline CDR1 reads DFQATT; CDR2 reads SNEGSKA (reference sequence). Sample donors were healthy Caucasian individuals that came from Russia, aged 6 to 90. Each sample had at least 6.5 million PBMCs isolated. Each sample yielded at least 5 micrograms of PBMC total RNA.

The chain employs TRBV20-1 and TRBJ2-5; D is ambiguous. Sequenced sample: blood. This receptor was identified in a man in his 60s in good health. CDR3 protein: CSASIGKETQYF. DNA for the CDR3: TGCAGTGCTAGCATAGGGAAAGAGACCCAGTACTTC.